These 26 T cell receptor beta chains were sequenced from one sample in a study of resident and recirculating memory T cells in vitiligo. Method: immunoSEQ multiplex PCR; TCRdb's copy keeps in-frame clones and lacks some. The table lists roughly 76,000 clones, roughly nine tenths of them singletons, with roughly 5% in the top ten. Sequenced: blood. The receptors stem from a male donor with vitiligo.

The chain is built from TRBV27 and TRBJ1-3; D not resolved. Trimming took off 4 bases at V and 0 bases at J, with 16 bases between the two ends. CDR1 and CDR2 from the germline V gene are MNHEY and SMNVEV (reference sequence). The CDR3 covers 17 residues. CDR3 residues: CASSSSRRKSSGNTIYF. CDR3 in DNA: TGTGCCAGCAGTTCGTCCCGGAGAAAGAGCTCTGGAAACACCATATATTTT.

The genes are TRBV4-3 and TRBJ1-2; D perhaps matches TRBD1 (5 bases). The CDR3 extends over 15 amino acids. Per germline, CDR1 LGHNA and CDR2 YSLEER. The V and J ends lost 0 bases and 8 bases respectively, with 16 bases between them. The CDR3 is CASSQDVSPGGGYTF. The CDR3 nucleotides are TGCGCCAGCAGCCAAGACGTGTCCCCCGGGGGGGGCTACACCTTC.

V is TRBV2 and J is TRBJ2-1; TRBD1 might be the D (6 bases). This CDR3 has 16 amino acids. From germline, CDR1 is SNHLY and CDR2 FYNNEI. Trimming stripped 5 bases from V and 2 bases from J, with 16 bases between. The CDR3, as DNA: TGTGCCAGCAGTCCAACAGGGATCTATACCTACAATGAGCAGTTCTTC. Protein product: CASSPTGIYTYNEQFF.

The CDR3 bases are TGTGCCAGCAGTGCCACGACAGGGGGATCGGAGACCCAGTACTTC. Translating gives CASSATTGGSETQYF. The chain employs TRBV6-1 and TRBJ2-5; 9 positions match TRBD1. The length of the CDR3 is 15 residues. Looked up from germline, CDR1 is MNHNS and CDR2 is SASEGT. Losses at the gene ends were 4 bases for V and 5 bases for J; bases not matched to a gene: 8.

V usage is TRBV11-2 and J usage is TRBJ2-2, with 8 bases aligning to TRBD1. Germline values: CDR1 SGHAT, CDR2 FQNNGV. V shed 6 bases, J shed 6 bases, and the junction held 12 bases outside the gene matches. This CDR3 comprises 16 residues. The chain's CDR3 is CASRKIRDRLPGELFF. DNA of the CDR3: TGTGCCAGCAGAAAAATCCGGGACAGGCTTCCCGGGGAGCTGTTTTTT.

This sequence joins TRBV28 and TRBJ2-7, with D perhaps matching TRBD1 (6 bases). CDR1 and CDR2 from the germline V gene are MDHEN and SYDVKM. This CDR3 is 15 amino acids long. Trimming took 4 bases from V and 5 from J, leaving 18 bases between them. The CDR3 coding sequence is TGTGCCAGCAGTTCAGGGGTGATAGGCCACCACGAGCAGTACTTC. Protein product: CASSSGVIGHHEQYF.

V is TRBV11-3 and J is TRBJ2-3; D not certain. Germline CDR1 and CDR2: SGHNT and YENEEA. The CDR3 extends over 14 amino acids. Trimming stripped 0 bases from V and 0 bases from J, with 4 bases between. This CDR3 is CASSLEASTDTQYF. For the CDR3, the DNA is TGTGCCAGCAGCTTAGAGGCTAGCACAGATACGCAGTATTTT.

The V gene is TRBV4-3, the J gene TRBJ2-7; D gene ambiguous. The CDR3 has 15 amino acids. Germline V gene sequence: CDR1 LGHNA, CDR2 YSLEER. Trimming removed 0 bases at V and 5 bases at J, with 14 bases between. CDR3: CASSQDRGSWNEQYF. CDR3 DNA sequence: TGCGCCAGCAGCCAAGATCGAGGCAGCTGGAACGAGCAGTACTTC.

The chain employs TRBV4-2 and TRBJ1-6; 9 nucleotides match TRBD1. V shed 4 bases and J 10 bases; nucleotides not matched to a gene: 5. This CDR3 contains 14 residues. CDR1 and CDR2 from the germline V gene are LGHNA and YNFKEQ. CDR3 sequence: CASSPGQGLSPLHF. The DNA of the CDR3 is TGTGCCAGCAGCCCGGGACAGGGTCTCTCACCCCTCCACTTT.

This rearrangement joins TRBV5-1 to TRBJ2-5; TRBD1 is a possible D gene (5 bases). This CDR3 spans 15 amino acids. V was trimmed by 5 bases and J by 1 base, leaving 15 bases between them. The germline CDR1 and CDR2 sequences are SGHRS and YFSETQ. CDR3 residues: CASSNQGLIQETQYF. The CDR3 region has the DNA TGCGCCAGCAGTAACCAGGGCTTAATCCAAGAGACCCAGTACTTC. Combining the CDR3 with reference TRBV5-1 and TRBJ2-5 gives the whole variable domain KAGVTQTPRYLIKTRGQQVTLSCSPISGHRSVSWYQQTPGQGLQFLFEYFSETQRNKGNFPGRFSGRQFSNSRSEMNVSTLELGDSALYLCASSNQGLIQETQYFGPGTRLLVL.

In this sample, this clone turned up a few times. Other DNA sequences in this sample translate to the same CDR3. The chain links TRBV10-3 to TRBJ1-5; 7 positions match TRBD1. The V segment lost 6 bases and the J segment 0 bases; nucleotides outside the gene matches: 2. CDR3 length: 14 residues. Germline CDR1 ENHRY, CDR2 SYGVKD. The CDR3 DNA is TGTGCCATCAGCGCAGGGGGTAGCAATCAGCCCCAGCATTTT. Protein product: CAISAGGSNQPQHF.

The chain has TRBV4-3 and TRBJ2-2; 14 bases fit TRBD2. This CDR3 is 17 amino acids long. The V segment lost 4 bases and the J segment 5 bases; nucleotides outside the gene matches: 6. Germline-derived CDR1 and CDR2 are LGHNA and YSLEER. This CDR3 reads CASSRRLAGGSTGELFF. The CDR3 DNA reads as TGCGCCAGCAGCCGACGACTAGCGGGGGGGTCGACCGGGGAGCTGTTTTTT.

V and J are TRBV5-4 and TRBJ1-1; 9 bases map to TRBD1. CDR3 length: 13 residues. Germline V lookup: CDR1 SGHNT, CDR2 YYREEE (reference sequence). V dropped 6 bases and J dropped 11; count of bases not matched to a gene: 11. The CDR3 DNA reads TGTGCCAGCACTCTATTCGGGACAGGGCTGGCTTTCTTT. This codes for CASTLFGTGLAFF.

The chain is built from TRBV2 and TRBJ2-7; 12 nucleotides match TRBD2. Germline V gives CDR1 SNHLY, CDR2 FYNNEI. Trimming took 5 bases from V and 6 from J; bases not matched to a gene: 8. The CDR3 loop spans 15 amino acids. The DNA of the CDR3 is TGTGCCAGCAGTTCCCGGACTAGCGGGGACGCCGAGCAGTACTTC. Translating it yields CASSSRTSGDAEQYF.

V gene TRBV5-6 combines with J gene TRBJ1-4; D unresolved. V lost 2 bases and J 1 base, leaving 12 bases between the germline ends. Looked up from germline, CDR1 is SGHDT and CDR2 is YYEEEE. This CDR3 is built from 16 residues. CDR3 coding DNA: TGTGCCAGCAGCTTCAGGATCGGTGGAACTAATGAAAAACTGTTTTTT. It yields the protein CASSFRIGGTNEKLFF.

The V and J genes are TRBV23-1 and TRBJ1-2; 9 bases are shared with TRBD1. TRBV23-1 qualifies as an ORF whose function is uncertain. The CDR3 length is 15 residues. V shed 2 bases, J shed 7 bases, and the junction held 8 bases outside the gene matches. The CDR3 spells CASSQLTGQGTGYTF. The DNA for the CDR3 is TGCGCCAGCAGTCAACTTACTGGACAGGGGACTGGCTACACCTTC.

The CDR3 DNA reads as TGTGCCAGCAGCTCCGACAATGTGGGAGAGACCCAGTACTTC. Protein: CASSSDNVGETQYF. The V and J genes are TRBV5-4 and TRBJ2-5; D is ambiguous. The CDR3 consists of 14 residues. The V end lost 3 bases, the J end lost 4 bases, and 13 bases lay between the germline ends. CDR1 SGHNT and CDR2 YYREEE come from the germline V gene (reference sequence).

V gene TRBV30 combines with J gene TRBJ1-1; a possible D gene is TRBD1 (5 bases). Trimming removed 4 bases from V and 1 base from J, with 16 bases in between. The CDR3 runs to 15 residues. In germline, CDR1 is GTSNPN, CDR2 SVGIG (reference sequence). The CDR3 nucleotides read TGTGCCTGGATCGGGGGTAGTTTGCCGAACACTGAAGCTTTCTTT. Its protein product is CAWIGGSLPNTEAFF.

This clone was observed a single time. The chain joins TRBV7-3 to TRBJ2-1, with D tentatively TRBD1 (6 bases). Germline V gene data show CDR1 as SGHTA and CDR2 as FQGTGA. This CDR3 is 14 amino acids long. Trimming took 5 bases from V and 3 from J, leaving 11 bases between them. In DNA form, the CDR3 reads TGTGCCAGCAGCACCGGGACAAACTACAATGAGCAGTTCTTC. Its protein product is CASSTGTNYNEQFF.

The V and J genes are TRBV6-1 and TRBJ1-6, with D possibly being TRBD1 (5 bases). This CDR3 contains 14 residues. CDR1 and CDR2 from the germline V gene are MNHNS and SASEGT. The germline V and J ends were trimmed by 1 base and 7 bases, with 8 bases remaining between them. The CDR3 sequence is CASSEGGENSPLHF. The CDR3 region has the DNA TGTGCCAGCAGTGAAGGGGGCGAGAATTCACCCCTCCACTTT.

The genes are TRBV6-1 and TRBJ2-5; 7 nucleotides agree with TRBD2. The J segment lost 4 bases and the V segment lost 0 bases, leaving 8 bases of the junction unmatched. Germline V CDR1 and CDR2: MNHNS, SASEGT. The length of the CDR3 is 16 residues. CDR3 sequence reads: CASSEAVGGGGETQYF. The CDR3 DNA sequence: TGTGCCAGCAGTGAAGCCGTAGGCGGGGGAGGAGAGACCCAGTACTTC.

The chain links TRBV9 to TRBJ2-1; a possible D gene is TRBD1 (6 bases). CDR3 size: 15 residues. V shed 0 bases and J shed 0 bases, with 7 bases lying between them. In germline, CDR1 is SGDLS, CDR2 YYNGEE. CDR3 coding DNA: TGTGCCAGCAGCGTAGGAGGGGGCTCCTACAATGAGCAGTTCTTC. The encoded protein is CASSVGGGSYNEQFF. Full variable domain (outside the CDR3, taken from reference TRBV9 and TRBJ2-1): DSGVTQTPKHLITATGQRVTLRCSPRSGDLSVYWYQQSLDQGLQFLIQYYNGEERAKGNILERFSAQQFPDLHSELNLSSLELGDSALYFCASSVGGGSYNEQFFGPGTRLTVL.

The chain uses TRBV5-8 and TRBJ2-5, with D perhaps TRBD2 (5 bases). Trimming took off 1 base at V and 4 bases at J, with 11 bases between the two ends. The CDR3 contains 14 residues. Germline CDR1 SGHTS, CDR2 YDEGEE. The CDR3 is CASSLFPRGETQYF. In DNA form, the CDR3 reads TGTGCCAGCAGCTTGTTCCCACGGGGAGAGACCCAGTACTTC.

This clone qualifies as medium-sized (0.01 to 0.1%). It is unclear where the CDR3 begins or ends on the DNA, so no DNA is shown, and the CDR3 is as TCRdb lists it. The chain recombines TRBV21-1 with TRBJ2-7; no check of the table's D call, TRBD1, against the DNA was made. TRBV21-1 is shown as a pseudogene. The CDR3 is 15 residues long, ends included. The CDR3 reads CASSKVAGGTHEQYF.

V usage is TRBV6-1 and J usage is TRBJ2-5, with D unresolved. The CDR3 has 12 residues. Trimming removed 6 bases from V and 5 bases from J, with 10 bases in between. Germline V gives CDR1 MNHNS, CDR2 SASEGT. The CDR3 sequence is CASSFIRETQYF. CDR3 bases: TGTGCCAGCAGCTTTATCCGGGAGACCCAGTACTTC.

The chain combines TRBV28 with TRBJ1-2; a weak D match, TRBD1 (5 bases). Germline V CDR1 and CDR2: MDHEN, SYDVKM. Trimming took 3 bases from V and 2 from J, leaving 13 bases between them. This CDR3 has 15 residues. The CDR3 coding sequence is TGTGCCAGCAGTTTTTTAGACAGTACCAACTATGGCTACACCTTC. It codes for CASSFLDSTNYGYTF.